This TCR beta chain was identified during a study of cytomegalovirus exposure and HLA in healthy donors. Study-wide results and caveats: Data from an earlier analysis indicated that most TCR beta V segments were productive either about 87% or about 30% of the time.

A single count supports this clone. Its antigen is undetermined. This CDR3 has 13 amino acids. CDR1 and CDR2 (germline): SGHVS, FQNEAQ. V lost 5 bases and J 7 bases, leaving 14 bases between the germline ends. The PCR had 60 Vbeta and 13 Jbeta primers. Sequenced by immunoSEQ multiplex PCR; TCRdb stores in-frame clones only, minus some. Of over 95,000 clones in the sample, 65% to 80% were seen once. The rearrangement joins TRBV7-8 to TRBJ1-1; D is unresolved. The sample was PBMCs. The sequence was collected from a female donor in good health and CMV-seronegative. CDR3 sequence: CASSDRTNGEAFF. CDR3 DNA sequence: TGTGCCAGCAGCGACCGGACTAATGGTGAAGCTTTCTTT.